This TCR beta chain was profiled in a study of T cell repertoires in cytomegalovirus infection. The CDR3 spans 14 residues. From germline, CDR1 is MDHEN and CDR2 SYDVKM. Trimming took off 3 bases at V and 4 bases at J, with 12 bases between the two ends. MiXCR, run by TCRdb on the reads, gives a single entry per CDR3 protein. This sample has about 140,000 distinct CDR3 sequences, with under 8% found just once. In its sample, this clonotype was seen many times. The gene calls are TRBV28 and TRBJ1-2, with no clear D. The TCR was taken from a human donor in good health (CMV status not recorded). Some clones in this sample may be carry-over from other donors' samples. Sequences were obtained from PBMCs. DNA of the CDR3: TGTGCCAGCAGTTTGTCACAGAAAAGCTATGGCTACACCTTC. Its protein product is CASSLSQKSYGYTF.